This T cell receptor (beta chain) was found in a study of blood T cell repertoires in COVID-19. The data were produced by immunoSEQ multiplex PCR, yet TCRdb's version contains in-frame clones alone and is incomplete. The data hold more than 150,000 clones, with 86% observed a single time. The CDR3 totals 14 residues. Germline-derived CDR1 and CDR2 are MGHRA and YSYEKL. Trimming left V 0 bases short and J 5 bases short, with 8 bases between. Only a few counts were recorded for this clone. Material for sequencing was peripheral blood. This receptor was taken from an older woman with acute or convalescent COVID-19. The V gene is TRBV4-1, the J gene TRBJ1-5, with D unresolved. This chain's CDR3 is CASSQETPDQPQHF. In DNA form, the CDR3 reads TGCGCCAGCAGCCAAGAGACACCCGATCAGCCCCAGCATTTT.